This TCR beta chain was captured by sequencing in a study of cytomegalovirus exposure and HLA in healthy donors. Germline V gene data show CDR1 as SGHTS and CDR2 as YDEGEE. V dropped 0 bases and J dropped 4 bases, with 11 bases sitting between them. CDR3 length equals 15 residues. Primers included in the PCR were 60 Vbeta and 13 Jbeta primers. Libraries were prepared by immunoSEQ multiplex PCR; TCRdb keeps only in-frame clonotypes and omits some of them. Of more than 150,000 clones listed, approximately 81% were seen once; the top ten hold around 2.4%. This clonotype was sampled from a woman in her twenties or thirties in good health and CMV-seronegative. The sequenced sample consisted of PBMCs. The chain uses TRBV5-8 and TRBJ2-1; D is possibly TRBD1 (5 bases). The CDR3 DNA sequence: TGTGCCAGCAGCTTGGAGGACATTGTATACAATGAGCAGTTCTTC. This gives the protein CASSLEDIVYNEQFF.